The 17 T cell receptor beta chains below all came from one sample that was sequenced in a study of cytomegalovirus exposure and HLA in healthy donors. In the PCR, 60 Vbeta and 13 Jbeta primers were used. Clones were read by immunoSEQ multiplex PCR, and TCRdb kept only the in-frame ones, dropping some. The sample holds some 130,000 clones, approximately 89% seen once. The specimen sequenced was PBMCs. All receptors come from a woman aged 25 to 39 in good health and CMV-seropositive.

Here the CDR3 DNA reads TGTGCCAGCAGTGCTCTCCGTGGCAGAGAGGATGGCTACACCTTC. Its protein is CASSALRGREDGYTF. The chain links TRBV28 to TRBJ1-2; no clear D gene. Per germline, CDR1 MDHEN and CDR2 SYDVKM. Trimming took 5 bases from V and 6 from J, leaving 19 bases between them. This CDR3 is built from 15 residues.

V usage is TRBV6-6 and J usage is TRBJ1-1; TRBD1 is a possible D gene (5 bases). V was pared by 6 bases and J by 5 bases, with 13 bases between. The CDR3 has 13 residues. In germline, CDR1 is MNHNY, CDR2 SVGAGI (reference sequence). The CDR3 DNA follows: TGTGCCAGCAGCTCCAGGGTAGGGACTGAAGCTTTCTTT. As protein: CASSSRVGTEAFF.

The J gene is TRBJ1-6, the V gene TRBV28; D is possibly TRBD1 (5 bases). Deletions cut 6 bases from V and 6 bases from J, with 12 bases between. Germline V gene data show CDR1 as MDHEN and CDR2 as SYDVKM. The CDR3 covers 14 residues. CDR3 region: CASSLRGINSPLHF. The CDR3 coding sequence is TGTGCCAGCAGCCTACGGGGGATTAATTCACCCCTCCACTTT.

The CDR3 sequence is CATAHGQHNSPLHF. DNA of the CDR3: TGTGCCACCGCTCATGGACAGCATAATTCACCCCTCCACTTT. The chain links TRBV27 to TRBJ1-6, with a tentative D call TRBD1 (6 bases). Trimming pared 10 bases from V and 5 bases from J, leaving 15 bases between. Germline V gene data show CDR1 as MNHEY and CDR2 as SMNVEV (reference sequence). This CDR3 region has 14 residues.

A word on this clone: This specimen includes other DNA sequences encoding the same CDR3. The chain has TRBV5-1 and TRBJ2-3; D remains ambiguous. This CDR3 region has 14 residues. Trimming stripped 0 bases from V and 1 base from J, with 6 bases between. Per the germline V gene, CDR1 is SGHRS and CDR2 is YFSETQ. The DNA of the CDR3 is TGCGCCAGCAGCTTGGCTGGAGGCACAGATACGCAGTATTTT. As protein: CASSLAGGTDTQYF.

The chain uses TRBV28 and TRBJ2-1; 10 bases line up with TRBD1. Germline V gene sequence: CDR1 MDHEN, CDR2 SYDVKM. Trimming removed 5 bases from V and 5 bases from J; junction bases left unmatched: 12. The CDR3 is 17 amino acids. The CDR3 region is CASSPQVGTGAHNEQFF. DNA for the CDR3: TGTGCCAGCAGTCCTCAAGTGGGGACAGGGGCCCACAATGAGCAGTTCTTC.

The gene calls are TRBV2 and TRBJ1-1; D call uncertain. The V gene's germline CDR1 is SNHLY and CDR2 FYNNEI. The CDR3 runs 14 residues. V gave up 8 bases and J gave up 1 base, with 14 bases separating them. The CDR3 nucleotides are TGTGCCAGCCTCGTGAGGCAACAGAACACTGAAGCTTTCTTT. Protein: CASLVRQQNTEAFF.

The chain joins TRBV10-3 to TRBJ1-2; tentatively, D is TRBD1 (5 bases). This CDR3 is 14 amino acids long. The germline V gene encodes CDR1 ENHRY and CDR2 SYGVKD. V was cut by 7 bases and J by 8 bases, with 20 bases left in between. The CDR3 nucleotides are TGTGCCATCACCCAGGGCGGGGACTCGGGAGGCTACACCTTC. Protein sequence: CAITQGGDSGGYTF.

This clone was seen only a few times. The genes are TRBV4-1 and TRBJ1-2, with D unresolved. The germline V gene encodes CDR1 MGHRA and CDR2 YSYEKL. The CDR3 loop spans 15 amino acids. V gave up 8 bases and J gave up 4 bases, with 20 bases separating them. CDR3 in amino acids: CASLQRPDTPYGYTF. Here the CDR3 DNA reads TGCGCCAGCCTCCAGCGGCCCGACACCCCCTATGGCTACACCTTC.

The chain links TRBV13 to TRBJ2-1; 8 bases are a match to TRBD2. Germline V gene data show CDR1 as PRHDT and CDR2 as FYEKMQ (reference sequence). Losses at the gene ends were 0 bases for V and 2 bases for J; bases not matched to a gene: 3. This CDR3 has 16 residues. CDR3 nucleotide sequence: TGTGCCAGCAGCTTAGGCGGGAGGGACCCCTACAATGAGCAGTTCTTC. Residues: CASSLGGRDPYNEQFF.

The chain combines TRBV28 with TRBJ2-2, with TRBD2 as a possible D gene (5 bases). The CDR3 is 18 residues long. With 1 base removed from V and 0 bases from J, the gap between germline ends came to 15 bases. Germline CDR1 reads MDHEN; CDR2 reads SYDVKM. CDR3 loop: CASSLFGVWETNTGELFF. For the CDR3, the DNA is TGTGCCAGCAGTTTATTTGGGGTCTGGGAGACGAACACCGGGGAGCTGTTTTTT.

This clone came up a few times. The genes are TRBV10-3 and TRBJ2-1; 10 bases are a match to TRBD2. Trimming cost V 4 bases and J 5 bases; bases outside gene matches: 2. CDR1 is ENHRY and CDR2 is SYGVKD in the germline V gene. This CDR3 contains 14 residues. The CDR3 is CAISVAGGHNEQFF. In DNA form, the CDR3 reads TGTGCCATCAGTGTAGCGGGGGGCCACAATGAGCAGTTCTTC.

V and J are TRBV6-4 and TRBJ2-1, with D maybe TRBD2 (6 bases). The germline gives CDR1 MRHNA, CDR2 SNTAGT. V was shortened by 6 bases and J by 8 bases, with 17 bases between the two germline ends. The CDR3 contains 14 residues. Here the CDR3 DNA reads TGTGCCAGCAGCCCCGGGAGCAGGGCTGATGAGCAGTTCTTC. The encoded protein is CASSPGSRADEQFF.

The chain links TRBV29-1 to TRBJ2-1; 7 nucleotides agree with TRBD2. The CDR3 consists of 16 residues. From germline, CDR1 is SQVTM and CDR2 ANQGSEA. V shed 4 bases and J 8 bases; nucleotides not matched to a gene: 17. The CDR3 nucleotides are TGCAGCGTTGTCCTAAAAGCGGGATCGACCACAGATGAGCAGTTCTTC. Encoded protein: CSVVLKAGSTTDEQFF.

This rearrangement joins TRBV7-9 to TRBJ1-6; the match to TRBD1 covers 11 bases. Germline CDR1 SEHNR, CDR2 FQNEAQ (reference sequence). The CDR3 totals 16 residues. With 4 bases clipped from V and 10 bases from J, the junction kept 9 bases outside the gene matches. CDR3 in DNA: TGTGCCAGCAGCTCGGGACAGGGGGAACATGTATCACCCCTCCACTTT. Translated, it gives CASSSGQGEHVSPLHF.

This chain links TRBV7-9 with TRBJ1-3, with D perhaps TRBD1 (5 bases). The CDR3 loop spans 14 amino acids. Looked up from germline, CDR1 is SEHNR and CDR2 is FQNEAQ (reference sequence). Trimming took 5 bases from V and 4 from J, leaving 12 bases between them. The CDR3 DNA reads TGTGCCAGCAGCCTCGGGGGACCGGGAAACACCATATATTTT. Translation gives CASSLGGPGNTIYF.

The chain joins TRBV7-2 to TRBJ1-5; D not resolved. CDR1 SGHTA and CDR2 FQGNSA come from the germline V gene. The CDR3 runs to 13 residues. Trimming cost V 3 bases and J 8 bases, with 11 bases left between them. In nucleotides, the CDR3 is TGTGCCAGCAGCTTGGGCCCTTGGGAGCCCCAGCATTTT. This gives the protein CASSLGPWEPQHF.